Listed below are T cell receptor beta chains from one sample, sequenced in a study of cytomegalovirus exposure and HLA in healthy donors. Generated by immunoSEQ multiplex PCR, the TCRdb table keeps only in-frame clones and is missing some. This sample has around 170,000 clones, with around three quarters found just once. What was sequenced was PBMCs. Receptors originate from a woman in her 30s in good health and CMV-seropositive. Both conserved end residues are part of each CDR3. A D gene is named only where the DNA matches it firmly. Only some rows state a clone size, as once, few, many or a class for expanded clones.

CASSPRSGGNTDTQYF TGCGCCAGCAGCCCCCGTAGCGGGGGGAACACAGATACGCAGTATTTT NA TRBJ2-3 TRBV5-1 TRBD2
CARTNSSYEQYF TGTGCCCGGACAAATTCAAGCTACGAGCAGTACTTC NA TRBJ2-7 TRBV27 NA
CASSLWRQGTDTQYF TGTGCCAGCAGCTTGTGGCGACAGGGCACAGATACGCAGTATTTT NA TRBJ2-3 TRBV5-4 NA
CASNPIGGNEQFF TGTGCCAGCAATCCCATCGGGGGCAATGAGCAGTTCTTC NA TRBJ2-1 TRBV11-3 NA
CAWAPGGRTGELFF TGTGCCTGGGCCCCAGGGGGCCGTACCGGGGAGCTGTTTTTT NA TRBJ2-2 TRBV30 TRBD1
CASSERTSGGPQYF TGTGCCAGCAGTGAGCGGACCAGCGGGGGACCCCAGTATTTT NA TRBJ2-3 TRBV6-5 TRBD2
CASSSTSGGIPQYF TGTGCCAGCAGCTCAACTAGCGGGGGGATACCGCAGTATTTT NA TRBJ2-3 TRBV11-3 TRBD2
CASSLAPRGPGANVLTF TGCGCCAGCAGCTTGGCGCCCAGGGGACCTGGGGCCAACGTCCTGACTTTC once TRBJ2-6 TRBV5-1 NA
CASSPWTSGAPETQYF TGTGCCAGCAGCCCCTGGACTAGCGGGGCCCCAGAGACCCAGTACTTC NA TRBJ2-5 TRBV9 TRBD2
CASSPSGSRSSEQYF TGTGCCAGCAGCCCAAGCGGGAGCCGGAGCTCCGAGCAGTACTTC few TRBJ2-7 TRBV7-6 TRBD2
CATSSPPLGRPGLAGGSSYNEQFF TGTGCCACCAGCAGTCCCCCCCTCGGAAGACCGGGACTAGCGGGGGGTAGCTCCTACAATGAGCAGTTCTTC NA TRBJ2-1 TRBV15 TRBD2
CASSEYGFGGTGDYEQYF TGTGCCAGCAGCGAATATGGTTTTGGCGGGACAGGGGACTACGAGCAGTACTTC NA TRBJ2-7 TRBV7-9 TRBD1
CASSLAVGGTDTQYF TGTGCCAGCAGCTTAGCGGTGGGGGGAACAGATACGCAGTATTTT NA TRBJ2-3 TRBV7-2 NA
CASSYVAGAANYGYTF TGTGCCAGCAGTTACGTTGCAGGGGCCGCTAACTATGGCTACACCTTC NA TRBJ1-2 TRBV6-5 NA
CASRPRTGKGQPQHF TGTGCAAGTCGCCCTCGGACAGGGAAGGGTCAGCCCCAGCATTTT NA TRBJ1-5 TRBV12-2 NA
CAISESSGGSSGANVLTF TGTGCCATCAGTGAGTCGTCAGGGGGCAGCTCTGGGGCCAACGTCCTGACTTTC NA TRBJ2-6 TRBV10-3 TRBD1
CASRRGLAAPEDTQYF TGTGCCAGCAGGCGGGGACTAGCGGCACCCGAGGATACGCAGTATTTT NA TRBJ2-3 TRBV9 TRBD2
CAWSLNRVQF TGTGCCTGGTCATTAAACAGGGTTCAATTC NA TRBJ1-2 TRBV30 NA
CASSLAGWTADEGYTF TGTGCCAGCAGCTTGGCCGGATGGACTGCCGATGAGGGCTACACCTTC NA TRBJ1-2 TRBV5-4 NA
CASSVEVAGAEQFF TGTGCCAGCAGCGTAGAGGTAGCGGGGGCTGAGCAGTTCTTC once TRBJ2-1 TRBV9 TRBD2
CATFSGGIGNEQFF TGTGCCACCTTCTCGGGGGGAATAGGGAATGAGCAGTTCTTC NA TRBJ2-1 TRBV2 TRBD2
CASQRSGATTDTQYF TGCGCCAGCCAGCGGAGCGGGGCCACCACAGATACGCAGTATTTT NA TRBJ2-3 TRBV4-1 TRBD2
CASSRTSGTGGSPLHF TGCGCCAGCAGCCGAACCTCCGGGACAGGGGGTTCACCCCTCCACTTT few TRBJ1-6 TRBV5-1 TRBD1
CACSLTGTNSEKLFF TGTGCCTGCAGTCTGACCGGGACTAATAGTGAAAAACTGTTTTTT NA TRBJ1-4 TRBV6-1 NA
CASSLGTGFQETQYF TGCGCCAGCAGCTTGGGGACTGGCTTCCAAGAGACCCAGTACTTC NA TRBJ2-5 TRBV5-1 NA
CASSQDLSNNEQFF TGCGCCAGCAGCCAAGATCTCAGTAACAATGAGCAGTTCTTC NA TRBJ2-1 TRBV4-3 NA